The clone carrying this TCR beta chain was picked up one time. Its cognate antigen is unknown. This entry comes from a study of blood T cells in healthy people across ages. Study observations and caveats: TCR beta diversity tracked closely with naive T cell percentage.

Sample-barcoded 5' priming and a J-beta primer mix drove a second PCR of about 6 to 12 cycles. From the 5' RACE reads, TCRdb called clonotypes with MiXCR, one entry per CDR3 protein. The data show approximately 780,000 distinct CDR3 sequences, about a quarter seen once. CDR3 length: 12 amino acids. CDR1 is KGHDR and CDR2 is SFDVKD in the germline V gene. Trimming pared 4 bases from V and 6 bases from J, leaving 8 bases between. The sample was also linked to a second study, of T cells of mothers and their children. That paper notes: Maternal samples each gave over 9.5 million TCR beta CDR3 reads, and child samples a few million each. Related pairs of mothers and children showed slightly higher, non-significant overlap versus unrelated pairs.

V usage is TRBV24-1 and J usage is TRBJ1-2, with unresolved D. The TCR was taken from a boy younger than 18 in good health. The sample consisted of blood. CDR3 region: CATSEGWDGYTF. Here the CDR3 DNA reads TGTGCCACCAGTGAGGGGTGGGATGGCTACACCTTC.